Sequencing of this TCR beta chain was carried out in a study of Ad26.COV2.S vaccination and SARS-CoV-2 variants. Profiled with immunoSEQ multiplex PCR; TCRdb holds only in-frame clones, not every one. The sample has around 450,000 clones, 80% to 90% seen once. As to this clone: The target antigen is unknown.

This CDR3 comprises 17 residues. V was clipped by 8 bases and J by 9 bases, with 31 bases between them. Germline lookup yields CDR1 MDHEN and CDR2 SYDVKM. Treatment specified: around 19 received Ad26.COV2.S at low or high dose, single or two shots; five or six received placebo; per-sample allocation not given. Sampling happened 63 days after the first vaccine or placebo injection. Findings of the study overall: Placebo and vaccine recipients had non-spike TCR breadth that was similar.

This chain links TRBV28 with TRBJ1-2; tentatively, D is TRBD1 (5 bases). Sequencing was performed on peripheral blood, taken in a trial of Ad26.COV2.S vaccine versus placebo. This receptor was obtained from a person aged 18 to 59 who received the Ad26.COV2.S COVID-19 vaccine or a placebo. The CDR3: CASETKGWWGVLESYTF. The CDR3 coding sequence is TGTGCCAGCGAAACCAAAGGATGGTGGGGGGTGCTGGAAAGCTACACCTTC.